The table lists the clone carrying this T cell receptor beta chain with a few counts. This entry comes from a study of CD8 T cells in ankylosing spondylitis. As the method for making TCR beta libraries, quantitative 5'-RACE with molecular barcodes was used. MiXCR, run by TCRdb on the 5' RACE reads, gives a single entry per CDR3 protein. The data show some 270,000 distinct CDR3 sequences, 32% seen once. This CDR3 is built from 14 residues. The V segment lost 2 bases and the J segment 0 bases; nucleotides outside the gene matches: 2. Per germline, CDR1 DFQATT and CDR2 SNEGSKA (reference sequence). The V and J genes are TRBV20-1 and TRBJ1-2; 8 nucleotides align to TRBD1. The sequencing input was blood, either unsorted or a sorted T cell fraction (not recorded which). The TCR was taken from a male donor with ankylosing spondylitis or in good health (not recorded which). The CDR3 region has the DNA TGCAGTGCTAGAATACAGGGGGCTAACTATGGCTACACCTTC. The encoded protein is CSARIQGANYGYTF.